This T cell receptor (beta chain) was obtained from a study of beta chain features in type 1 diabetes. Study-level points and caveats: People with Type 1 diabetes carried modestly yet significantly shorter TCRB CDR3s in all four CD4+ subsets.

The investigators reverse transcribed all of the isolated RNA, so they sequenced expressed TCRB transcripts. Measured with immunoSEQ multiplex PCR; TCRdb has only the in-frame clones, and not every one. The table shows roughly 340,000 clones, with roughly 14% occurring only once. Note on this clone: No antigen is known for it.

This sequence was found in a woman younger than 30 with type 1 diabetes. Sequences were obtained from naive CD4+ T cells from blood.

The CDR3 reads CASSVQLAGGNEQFF. In nucleotides, the CDR3 is TGTGCCAGCAGCGTACAACTAGCGGGAGGGAATGAGCAGTTCTTC. The chain has TRBV9 and TRBJ2-1, with TRBD2 matching 13 bases. The CDR3 totals 15 residues. CDR1 is SGDLS and CDR2 is YYNGEE in the germline V gene. Trimming removed 1 base from V and 7 bases from J; junction bases left unmatched: 2.